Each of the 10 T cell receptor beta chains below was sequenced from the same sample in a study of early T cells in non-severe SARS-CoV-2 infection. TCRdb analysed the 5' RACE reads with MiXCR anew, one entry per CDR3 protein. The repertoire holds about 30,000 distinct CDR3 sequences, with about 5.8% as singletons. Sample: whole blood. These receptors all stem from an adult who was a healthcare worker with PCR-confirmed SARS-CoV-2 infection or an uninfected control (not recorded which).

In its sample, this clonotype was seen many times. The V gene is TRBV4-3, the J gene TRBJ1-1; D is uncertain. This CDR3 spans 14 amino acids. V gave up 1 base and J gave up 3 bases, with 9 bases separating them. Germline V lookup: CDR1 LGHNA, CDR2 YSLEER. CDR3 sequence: CASSQGSWDTEAFF. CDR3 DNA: TGCGCCAGCAGCCAAGGAAGCTGGGACACTGAAGCTTTCTTT.

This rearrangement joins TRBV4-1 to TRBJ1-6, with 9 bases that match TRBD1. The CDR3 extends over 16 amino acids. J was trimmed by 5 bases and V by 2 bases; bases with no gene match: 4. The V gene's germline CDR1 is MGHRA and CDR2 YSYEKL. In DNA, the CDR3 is TGCGCCAGCAGCCAATTCGGACAGGGGAATAATTCACCCCTCCACTTT. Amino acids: CASSQFGQGNNSPLHF.

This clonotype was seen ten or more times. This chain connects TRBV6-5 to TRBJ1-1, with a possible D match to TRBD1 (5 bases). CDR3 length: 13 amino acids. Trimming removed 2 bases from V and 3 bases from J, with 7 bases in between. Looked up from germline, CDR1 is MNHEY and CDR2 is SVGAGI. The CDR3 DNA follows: TGTGCCAGCAGTTACGAGGGGTACACTGAAGCTTTCTTT. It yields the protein CASSYEGYTEAFF.

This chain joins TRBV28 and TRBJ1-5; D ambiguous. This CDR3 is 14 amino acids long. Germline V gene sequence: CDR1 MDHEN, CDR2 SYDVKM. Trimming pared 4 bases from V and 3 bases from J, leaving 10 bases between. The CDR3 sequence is CASSYRVVNQPQHF. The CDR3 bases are TGTGCCAGCAGTTACCGAGTCGTCAATCAGCCCCAGCATTTT.

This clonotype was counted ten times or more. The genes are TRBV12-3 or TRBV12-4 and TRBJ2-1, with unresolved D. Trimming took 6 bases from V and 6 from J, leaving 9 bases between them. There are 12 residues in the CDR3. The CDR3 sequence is CASSNPGNEQFF. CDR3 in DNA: TGTGCCAGCAGCAACCCTGGCAATGAGCAGTTCTTC.

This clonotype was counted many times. CDR3 in DNA: TGCAGTGCCGATGTGCCAGGGACTAACTATGGCTACACCTTC. Translation gives CSADVPGTNYGYTF. The chain carries TRBV20-1 and TRBJ1-2, with TRBD1 as a possible D gene (5 bases). The CDR3 has 14 residues. Germline loops: CDR1 DFQATT, CDR2 SNEGSKA (reference sequence). V was trimmed by 6 bases and J by 0 bases, leaving 14 bases between them.

The CDR3 DNA reads TGTGCCAGCAGGGAGGGTCCAACCTACGAGCAGTACTTC. It translates to CASREGPTYEQYF. The chain combines TRBV28 with TRBJ2-7; maybe TRBD2 (6 bases). CDR1 and CDR2 (germline): MDHEN, SYDVKM. Trimming pared 6 bases from V and 2 bases from J, leaving 11 bases between. This CDR3 spans 13 amino acids. The variable domain in full, completed from reference TRBV28 and TRBJ2-7, reads DVKVTQSSRYLVKRTGEKVFLECVQDMDHENMFWYRQDPGLGLRLIYFSYDVKMKEKGDIPEGYSVSREKKERFSLILESASTNQTSMYLCASREGPTYEQYFGPGTRLTVT.

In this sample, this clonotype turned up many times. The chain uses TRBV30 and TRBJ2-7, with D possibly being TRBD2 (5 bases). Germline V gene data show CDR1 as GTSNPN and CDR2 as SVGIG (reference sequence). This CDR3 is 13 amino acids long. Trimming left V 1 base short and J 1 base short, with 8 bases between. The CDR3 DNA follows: TGTGCCTGGAGTGAGGACTTATCCTACGAGCAGTACTTC. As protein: CAWSEDLSYEQYF.

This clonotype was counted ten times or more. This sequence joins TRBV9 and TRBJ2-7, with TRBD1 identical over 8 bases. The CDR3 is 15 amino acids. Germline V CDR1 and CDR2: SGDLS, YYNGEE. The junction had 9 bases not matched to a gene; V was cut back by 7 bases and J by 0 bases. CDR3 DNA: TGTGCCAGCTCCAGACAGGGGTTGAGCTCCTACGAGCAGTACTTC. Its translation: CASSRQGLSSYEQYF.

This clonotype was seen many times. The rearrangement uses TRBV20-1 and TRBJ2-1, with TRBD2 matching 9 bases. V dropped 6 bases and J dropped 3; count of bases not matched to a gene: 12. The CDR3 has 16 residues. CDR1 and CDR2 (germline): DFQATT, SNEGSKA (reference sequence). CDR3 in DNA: TGCAGTGCACAGTCTCGCGGGGGGGCTTTCTACAATGAGCAGTTCTTC. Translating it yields CSAQSRGGAFYNEQFF.